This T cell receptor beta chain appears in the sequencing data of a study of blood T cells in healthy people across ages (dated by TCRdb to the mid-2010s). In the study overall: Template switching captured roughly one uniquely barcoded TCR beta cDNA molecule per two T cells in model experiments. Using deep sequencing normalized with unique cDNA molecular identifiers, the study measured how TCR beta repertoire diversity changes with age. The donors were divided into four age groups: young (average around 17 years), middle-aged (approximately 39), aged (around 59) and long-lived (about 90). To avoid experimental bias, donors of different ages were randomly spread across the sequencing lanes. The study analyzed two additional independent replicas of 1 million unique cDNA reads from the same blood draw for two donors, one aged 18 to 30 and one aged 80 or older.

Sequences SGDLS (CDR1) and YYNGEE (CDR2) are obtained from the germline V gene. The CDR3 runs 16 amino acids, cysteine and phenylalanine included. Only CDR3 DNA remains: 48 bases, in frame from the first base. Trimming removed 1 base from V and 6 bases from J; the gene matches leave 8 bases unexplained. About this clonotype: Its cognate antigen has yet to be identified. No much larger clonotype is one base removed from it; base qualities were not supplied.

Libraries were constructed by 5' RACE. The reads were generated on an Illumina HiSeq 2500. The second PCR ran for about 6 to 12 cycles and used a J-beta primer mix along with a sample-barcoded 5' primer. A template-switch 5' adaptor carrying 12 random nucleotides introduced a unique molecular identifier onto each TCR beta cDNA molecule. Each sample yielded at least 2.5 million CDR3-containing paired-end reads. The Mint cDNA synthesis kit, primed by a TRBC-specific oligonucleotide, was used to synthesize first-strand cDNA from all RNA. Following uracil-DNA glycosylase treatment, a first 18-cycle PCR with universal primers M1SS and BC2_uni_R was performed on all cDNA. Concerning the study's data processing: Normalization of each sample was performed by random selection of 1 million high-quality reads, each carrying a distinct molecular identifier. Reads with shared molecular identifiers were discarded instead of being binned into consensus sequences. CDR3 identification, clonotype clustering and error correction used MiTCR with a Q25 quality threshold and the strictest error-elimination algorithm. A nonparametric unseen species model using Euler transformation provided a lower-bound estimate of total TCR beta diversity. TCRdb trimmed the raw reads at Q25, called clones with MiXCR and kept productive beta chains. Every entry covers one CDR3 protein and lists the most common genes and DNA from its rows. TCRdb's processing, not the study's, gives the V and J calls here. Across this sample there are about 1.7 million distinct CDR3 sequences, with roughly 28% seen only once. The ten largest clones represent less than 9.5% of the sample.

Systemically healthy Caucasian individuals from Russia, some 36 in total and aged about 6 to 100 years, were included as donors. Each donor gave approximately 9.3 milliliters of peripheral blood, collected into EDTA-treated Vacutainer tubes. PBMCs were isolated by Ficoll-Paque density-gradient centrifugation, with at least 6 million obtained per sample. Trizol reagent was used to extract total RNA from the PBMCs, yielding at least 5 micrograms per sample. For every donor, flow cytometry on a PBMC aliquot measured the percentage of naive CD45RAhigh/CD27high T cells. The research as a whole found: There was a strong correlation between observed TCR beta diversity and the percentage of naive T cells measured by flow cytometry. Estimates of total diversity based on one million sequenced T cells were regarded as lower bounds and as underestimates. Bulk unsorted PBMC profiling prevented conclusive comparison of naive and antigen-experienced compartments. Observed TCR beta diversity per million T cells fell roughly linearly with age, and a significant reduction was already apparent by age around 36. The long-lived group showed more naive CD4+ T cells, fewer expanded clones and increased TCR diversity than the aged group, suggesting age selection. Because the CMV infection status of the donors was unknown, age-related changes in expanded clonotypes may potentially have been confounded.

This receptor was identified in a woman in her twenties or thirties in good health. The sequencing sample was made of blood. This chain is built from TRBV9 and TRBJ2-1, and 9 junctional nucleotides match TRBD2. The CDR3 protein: CASSVLASGGSNEQFF. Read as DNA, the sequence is TGTGCCAGCAGCGTATTGGCGAGCGGGGGGAGCAATGAGCAGTTCTTC.